Following are 2 T cell receptor beta chains from one sample sequenced in a study of OX40 agonist ivuxolimab in advanced cancers. Generated by immunoSEQ multiplex PCR, the TCRdb table keeps only in-frame clones and is missing some. Of 95,000 to 150,000 clones listed, approximately 90% are singletons. The sequences come from CD4+ or CD8+ T cells sorted from blood, collected in a trial of the OX40 agonist ivuxolimab. These receptors were taken from an adult with an advanced solid tumor such as melanoma, head and neck, liver or kidney cancer.

The chain carries TRBV7-9 and TRBJ1-2; perhaps TRBD1 as D (6 bases). The CDR3 sequence is 15 residues long. The V end was cut by 2 bases, the J end by 5 bases, with 15 bases between. Per germline, CDR1 SEHNR and CDR2 FQNEAQ (reference sequence). The CDR3 nucleotides are TGTGCCAGCAGCTTAAGTCTGGGGGCGGGGTATGGCTACACCTTC. It is translated as CASSLSLGAGYGYTF.

The chain couples TRBV30 to TRBJ1-4; 8 nucleotides align to TRBD1. Germline CDR1 is GTSNPN and CDR2 is SVGIG (reference sequence). V lost 2 bases, J lost 9 bases, and 8 bases stayed unmatched. The CDR3 is 14 residues long. The CDR3 DNA reads as TGTGCCTGGAGTCCCAACGGACAGGGAAAAAAACTGTTTTTT. It specifies CAWSPNGQGKKLFF.